This paragraph reports one T cell receptor beta chain. Its antigen is currently unknown. This record comes from a study of shared clonotypes between healthy human individuals. Notes on the study in general: As a rule, naive subsets had a larger estimated richness than memory subsets. Donor clonotype sharing was expected to depend on sequencing depth.

Generated by immunoSEQ multiplex PCR, the TCRdb table keeps only in-frame clones and is missing some. The table shows 1.5 million to 2.5 million clones, with about 94% occurring only once. CD45RO negativity and positive selection for CCR7 defined naive CD8 cells, a population that excluded terminally differentiated effector memory CD45RA+ cells. The receptor's source is a man between 18 and 29 years old in good health. Sequencing was performed on naive CD8+ T cells sorted from blood.

The chain's CDR3 is CASSLDGWGNIQYF. The DNA for the CDR3 is TGTGCCAGCAGCCTCGACGGGTGGGGAAACATTCAGTACTTC. The chain links TRBV9 to TRBJ2-4, with D unresolved. The germline V gene has CDR1 SGDLS and CDR2 YYNGEE. Trimming took off 4 bases at V and 6 bases at J, with 14 bases between the two ends. The CDR3 length is 14 residues.